A single sample is the source of the 15 T cell receptor beta chains below, sequenced in a study of tumor and adjacent non-tumor tissue in lung cancer. Three rounds of nested PCR, following a modified ARM-PCR protocol, produced the TCRbeta library. One entry per CDR3 protein, called by TCRdb with MiXCR from the multiplex PCR reads. The sample yields tens of thousands of distinct CDR3 sequences, roughly 60% seen once. The template was RNA from unsorted bulk tissue. This non-tumor lung sample came from over 3 cm beyond the tumor edge. The sequenced material came from distant non-tumor lung tissue. These TCRs come from a man aged 70 or older with non-small cell lung cancer.

V and J are TRBV11-3 and TRBJ2-1, with 9 bases that match TRBD2. J gave up 5 bases and V 9 bases, and 11 bases lay outside the gene matches. CDR1 and CDR2 from the germline V gene are SGHNT and YENEEA. The CDR3 spans 15 residues. This chain's CDR3 is CASSRLAGVNNEQFF. The CDR3 DNA reads TGTGCCAGTAGCCGTTTAGCGGGGGTTAACAATGAGCAGTTCTTC. The full variable domain, in which reference TRBV11-3 and TRBJ2-1 provide the parts outside the CDR3, is EAGVVQSPRYKIIEKKQPVAFWCNPISGHNTLYWYLQNLGQGPELLIRYENEEAVDDSQLPKDRFSAERLKGVDSTLKIQPAELGDSAVYLCASSRLAGVNNEQFFGPGTRLTVL.

In the case of this clonotype: One end of the junction is discordant with germline, which a read error may explain. The chain couples TRBV5-4 to TRBJ2-5; the D gene is possibly TRBD2 (7 bases). The CDR3 is made up of 16 amino acids. Looked up from germline, CDR1 is SGHNT and CDR2 is YYREEE (reference sequence). The CDR3 protein is CASSRLEGGSQEIQYF. CDR3 coding DNA: TGTGCCAGCAGCCGTTTGGAGGGGGGGTCCCAAGAGATCCAGTACTTC.

This clonotype was picked up one time. The genes are TRBV5-6 and TRBJ2-7; a possible D gene is TRBD1 (7 bases). The V and J ends lost 4 bases and 10 bases respectively, with 27 bases between them. In germline, CDR1 is SGHDT, CDR2 YYEEEE. This CDR3 comprises 16 residues. The CDR3 bases are TGTGCCAGCAGCCAAGGGTGGAACAGGAGGGGGCTCGAACAGTACTTC. This translates into CASSQGWNRRGLEQYF.

With regard to this clonotype: An end of the junction does not agree with germline; a read error may underlie this. The genes are TRBV11-3 and TRBJ2-1; D is possibly TRBD2 (5 bases). CDR1 SGHNT and CDR2 YENEEA come from the germline V gene. This CDR3 contains 15 residues. CDR3 nucleotides: TGTGCCAGCAGCTCGGGGTCCGCTTCCTACAATGAGCAGTCCTTC. It codes for CASSSGSASYNEQSF.

In regard to this clonotype: This could be a read error, since a much larger clone is one nucleotide away. The CDR3 does not end in the conserved phenylalanine or tryptophan, so this is likely a read error. The chain carries TRBV28 and TRBJ1-1, with 8 bases identical to TRBD1. Germline-derived CDR1 and CDR2 are MDHEN and SYDVKM. CDR3 length: 14 residues. With 3 bases clipped from V and 5 bases from J, the junction kept 5 bases outside the gene matches. The CDR3 nucleotides read TGTGCCAGCAGTTTTTACAGGGGGAGGACTGAAGCTTTCATT. It encodes CASSFYRGRTEAFI.

Concerning this clonotype itself: The junction departs from the called germline gene at one end, perhaps through a read error. This chain uses TRBV6-1 with TRBJ1-6, with 10 positions matching TRBD1. The germline V gene encodes CDR1 MNHNS and CDR2 SASEGT. The CDR3 runs 16 residues. The CDR3, as DNA: TGTACCAGCAGACAGTTGGAGGGGACAGGGGATTCACCCCTCCACTTT. Its translation is CTSRQLEGTGDSPLHF.

There are many counts of this clonotype. The chain is built from TRBV6-2 or TRBV6-3 and TRBJ2-1, with 9 bases matching TRBD2. The CDR3 extends over 14 amino acids. Germline V gene data show CDR1 as MNHEY and CDR2 as SVGEGT. The V segment lost 8 bases and the J segment 4 bases; nucleotides outside the gene matches: 6. The CDR3 region is CASFWRGGYNEQFF. In nucleotides, the CDR3 is TGTGCCAGCTTCTGGCGGGGGGGATACAATGAGCAGTTCTTC.

By proportion, this clonotype is medium-sized (0.01 to 0.1%). This chain's CDR3 is CSVLNTGQRNTEAFF. The CDR3 bases are TGCAGCGTGCTAAACACGGGACAGCGGAACACTGAAGCTTTCTTT. This sequence joins TRBV29-1 and TRBJ1-1, with TRBD1 matching over 7 bases. Trimming cost V 6 bases and J 1 base; bases outside gene matches: 11. Per germline, CDR1 SQVTM and CDR2 ANQGSEA. This CDR3 spans 15 amino acids. The variable domain in full, completed from reference TRBV29-1 and TRBJ1-1, reads SAVISQKPSRDICQRGTSLTIQCQVDSQVTMMFWYRQQPGQSLTLIATANQGSEATYESGFVIDKFPISRPNLTFSTLTVSNMSPEDSSIYLCSVLNTGQRNTEAFFGQGTRLTVV.

A remark on this clonotype: Since a much larger clone is just one base distant, this may be a read error. The rearrangement uses TRBV7-9 and TRBJ2-4; a weak D match, TRBD1 (5 bases). This CDR3 comprises 13 residues. CDR1 and CDR2 from the germline V gene are SEHNR and FQNEAQ (reference sequence). The CDR3 nucleotides read TGTGCCGGCAGCTGGGGCCAGGGTGGCATTCAGTACTTC. Translating it yields CAGSWGQGGIQYF.

This clonotype was observed many times. The chain carries TRBV6-2 or TRBV6-3 and TRBJ1-2; TRBD1 matches at 10 bases. From germline, CDR1 is MNHEY and CDR2 SVGEGT. Trimming at V came to 3 bases and at J to 3 bases, leaving 4 bases not matched to a gene. The CDR3 loop spans 15 amino acids. The CDR3 DNA is TGTGCCAGCAGTTATTCCGGACAGGGGGACTATGGCTACACCTTC. This translates into CASSYSGQGDYGYTF.

A note on this clonotype: Its ends do not fully match the called genes, so a read error is possible. The chain carries TRBV20-1 and TRBJ1-1, with D possibly being TRBD1 (6 bases). There are 13 residues in the CDR3. Germline CDR1 reads DFQATT; CDR2 reads SNEGSKA (reference sequence). CDR3 in DNA: TGCAGTGCTGGGACAAGAACGAACACTGAAGCTTTCTTC. Residues: CSAGTRTNTEAFF.

V gene TRBV20-1 combines with J gene TRBJ2-7; 9 nucleotides line up with TRBD1. Looked up from germline, CDR1 is DFQATT and CDR2 is SNEGSKA (reference sequence). There are 12 residues in the CDR3. V lost 3 bases, J lost 11 bases, and 8 bases stayed unmatched. The CDR3: CSASMTGGKKYF. DNA for the CDR3: TGCAGTGCTAGTATGACAGGGGGAAAAAAGTACTTC.

V usage is TRBV29-1 and J usage is TRBJ2-5; TRBD2 aligns across 7 bases. Germline V gene sequence: CDR1 SQVTM, CDR2 ANQGSEA. The CDR3 totals 11 residues. The V and J ends lost 6 bases and 13 bases, in that order; junction bases with no gene match: 11. The CDR3 coding sequence is TGCAGCGTGGGGGGGGACTGGCGGAGGTACTTC. It translates to CSVGGDWRRYF.

A note on this clonotype: Compared with germline, one end of the junction differs, possibly owing to a read error. The V and J genes are TRBV11-2 and TRBJ2-2; a possible D gene is TRBD1 (5 bases). There are 15 residues in the CDR3. Per the germline V gene, CDR1 is SGHAT and CDR2 is FQNNGV. CDR3 sequence: CASSLTNGFARELSF. The CDR3 region has the DNA TGTGCCAGCAGCTTAACTAACGGGTTCGCCAGGGAACTGTCTTTT.

This clonotype was recorded only once. A much larger clone lies a single base off, so this may be a read error. The chain is built from TRBV6-1 and TRBJ2-7, with D unresolved. The germline V gene encodes CDR1 MNHNS and CDR2 SASEGT. V lost 9 bases, J lost 1 base, and 25 bases lay in between. The CDR3 runs to 17 residues. The CDR3 spells CARKKGTATFGSYEQYF. DNA for the CDR3: TGTGCCAGAAAAAAGGGTACAGCCACCTTTGGGTCCTACGAGCAGTACTTC.